A single sample is the source of the 4 T cell receptor beta chains below, sequenced in a study of T-cell reconstitution after alpha-beta-depleted transplantation in children. TCRbeta library preparation incorporated unique molecular identifiers. From the PCR reads, TCRdb called clonotypes with MiXCR, one entry per CDR3 protein. The data contain about 460,000 distinct CDR3 sequences, about 12% of them seen just once; the ten biggest clones take up around 5.8%. Sequenced material: PBMCs from the stem cell graft donor, taken from the stem cell graft. All receptors come from a human donor who donated a stem cell graft to a child with combined immunodeficiency.

DNA of the CDR3: TGTGCCAGCAGTGAGGGGGCAGGGTACTACTATGGCTACACCTTC. Translating gives CASSEGAGYYYGYTF. V is TRBV2 and J is TRBJ1-2; the D gene is possibly TRBD1 (6 bases). Germline values: CDR1 SNHLY, CDR2 FYNNEI. Trimming cost V 3 bases and J 3 bases, with 14 bases left between them. This CDR3 region has 15 residues.

This clonotype was seen repeatedly, ten times or more. In nucleotides, the CDR3 is TGTGCCAGCAGTTTGGCGAACTCCCCTGAAGCTTTCTTT. Translating it yields CASSLANSPEAFF. This chain uses TRBV12-3 or TRBV12-4 with TRBJ1-1; D uncertain. With 3 bases removed from V and 6 bases from J, the gap between germline ends came to 11 bases. The CDR3 sequence is 13 residues long.

This clonotype was counted at least ten times. The chain has TRBV7-9 and TRBJ2-1, with 10 bases matching TRBD2. CDR1 SEHNR and CDR2 FQNEAQ come from the germline V gene (reference sequence). J was trimmed by 3 bases and V by 5 bases; bases with no gene match: 7. The length of the CDR3 is 16 residues. The CDR3 DNA is TGTGCCAGCAGCGCCCCGCTAGCGGGGGTCTACAATGAGCAGTTCTTC. Translating gives CASSAPLAGVYNEQFF.

This clonotype was counted many times. The chain has TRBV12-3 or TRBV12-4 and TRBJ2-5, with a possible D match to TRBD2 (6 bases). The V and J ends lost 5 bases and 4 bases respectively, with 11 bases between them. This CDR3 region has 13 residues. CDR3: CASSPGGGETQYF. The CDR3 DNA reads TGTGCCAGCAGTCCCGGGGGAGGAGAGACCCAGTACTTC.